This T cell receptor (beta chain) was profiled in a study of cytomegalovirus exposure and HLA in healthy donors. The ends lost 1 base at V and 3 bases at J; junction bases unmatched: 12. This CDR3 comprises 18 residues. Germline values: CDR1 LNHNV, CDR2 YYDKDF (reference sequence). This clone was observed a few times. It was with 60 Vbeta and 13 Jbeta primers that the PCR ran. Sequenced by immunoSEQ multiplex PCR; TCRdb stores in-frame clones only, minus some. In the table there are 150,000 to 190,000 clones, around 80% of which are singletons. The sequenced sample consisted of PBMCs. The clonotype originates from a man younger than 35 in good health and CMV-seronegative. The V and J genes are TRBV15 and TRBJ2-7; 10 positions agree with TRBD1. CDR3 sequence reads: CATSRGGDRGRKYYEQYF. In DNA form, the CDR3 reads TGTGCCACCAGCAGAGGCGGGGACAGGGGCCGGAAATACTACGAGCAGTACTTC.